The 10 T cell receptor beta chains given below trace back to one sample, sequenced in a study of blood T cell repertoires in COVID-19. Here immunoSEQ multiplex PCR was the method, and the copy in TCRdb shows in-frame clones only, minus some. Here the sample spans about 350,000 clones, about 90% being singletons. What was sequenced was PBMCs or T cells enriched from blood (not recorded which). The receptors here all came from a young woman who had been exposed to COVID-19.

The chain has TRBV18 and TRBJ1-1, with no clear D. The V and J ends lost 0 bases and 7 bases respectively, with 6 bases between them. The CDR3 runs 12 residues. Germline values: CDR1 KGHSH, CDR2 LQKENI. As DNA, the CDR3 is TGTGCCAGCTCACCACCGGGAGGTGAAGCTTTCTTT. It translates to CASSPPGGEAFF.

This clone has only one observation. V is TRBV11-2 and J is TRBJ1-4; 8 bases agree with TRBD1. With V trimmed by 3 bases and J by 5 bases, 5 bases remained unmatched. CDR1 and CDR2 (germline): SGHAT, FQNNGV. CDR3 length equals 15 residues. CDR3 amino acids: CASSFGQGPNEKLFF. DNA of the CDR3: TGTGCCAGCAGCTTCGGACAGGGACCGAATGAAAAACTGTTTTTT.

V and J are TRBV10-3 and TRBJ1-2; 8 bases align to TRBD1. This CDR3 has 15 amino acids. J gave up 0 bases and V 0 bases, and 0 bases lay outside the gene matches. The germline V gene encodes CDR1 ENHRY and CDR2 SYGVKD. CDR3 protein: CAISESTGANYGYTF. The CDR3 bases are TGTGCCATCAGTGAGTCGACAGGGGCTAACTATGGCTACACCTTC.

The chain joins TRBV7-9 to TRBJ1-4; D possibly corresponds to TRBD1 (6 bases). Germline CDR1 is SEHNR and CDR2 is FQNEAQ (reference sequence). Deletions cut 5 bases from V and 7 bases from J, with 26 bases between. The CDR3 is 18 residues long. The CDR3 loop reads CASSRKKGTRGAAEKLFF. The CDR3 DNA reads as TGTGCCAGCAGCCGCAAAAAGGGGACCCGGGGGGCGGCTGAAAAACTGTTTTTT.

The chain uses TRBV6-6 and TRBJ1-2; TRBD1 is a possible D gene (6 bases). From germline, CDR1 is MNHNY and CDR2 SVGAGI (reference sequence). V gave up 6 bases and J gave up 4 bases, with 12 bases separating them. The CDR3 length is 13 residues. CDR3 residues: CASRRTDLYGYTF. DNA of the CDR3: TGTGCCAGCAGGCGGACAGACCTCTATGGCTACACCTTC.

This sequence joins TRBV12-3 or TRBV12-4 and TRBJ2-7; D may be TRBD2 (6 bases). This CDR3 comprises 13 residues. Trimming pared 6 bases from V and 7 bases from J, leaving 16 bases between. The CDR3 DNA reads TGTGCCAGCAGCCCCCCGGTGGCGGGGGAGCAGTACTTC. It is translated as CASSPPVAGEQYF.

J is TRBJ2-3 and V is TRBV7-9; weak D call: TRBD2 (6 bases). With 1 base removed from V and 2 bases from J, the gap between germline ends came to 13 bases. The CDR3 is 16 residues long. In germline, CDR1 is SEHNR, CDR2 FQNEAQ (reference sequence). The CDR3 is CASSLGNGGPTDTQYF. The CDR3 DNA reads TGTGCCAGCAGCTTAGGTAACGGGGGTCCCACAGATACGCAGTATTTT.

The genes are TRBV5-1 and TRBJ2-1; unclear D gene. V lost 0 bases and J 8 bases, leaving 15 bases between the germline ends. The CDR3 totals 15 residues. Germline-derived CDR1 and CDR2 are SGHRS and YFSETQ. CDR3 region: CASSLVNHLGDEQFF. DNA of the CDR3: TGCGCCAGCAGCTTGGTTAACCACCTAGGAGATGAGCAGTTCTTC.

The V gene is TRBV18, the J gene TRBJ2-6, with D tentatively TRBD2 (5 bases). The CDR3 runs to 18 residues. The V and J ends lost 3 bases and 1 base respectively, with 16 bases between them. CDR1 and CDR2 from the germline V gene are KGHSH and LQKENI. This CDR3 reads CASSPGPGTTSGANVLTF. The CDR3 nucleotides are TGTGCCAGCTCACCCGGACCGGGAACGACATCTGGGGCCAACGTCCTGACTTTC.

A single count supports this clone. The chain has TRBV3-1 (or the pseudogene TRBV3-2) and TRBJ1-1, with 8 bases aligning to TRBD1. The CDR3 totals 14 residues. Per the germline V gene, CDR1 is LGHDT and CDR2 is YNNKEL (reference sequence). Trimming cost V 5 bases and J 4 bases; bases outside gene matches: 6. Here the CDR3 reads CASSSFTGGTEAFF. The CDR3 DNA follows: TGTGCCAGCAGCAGCTTTACAGGGGGCACTGAAGCTTTCTTT.